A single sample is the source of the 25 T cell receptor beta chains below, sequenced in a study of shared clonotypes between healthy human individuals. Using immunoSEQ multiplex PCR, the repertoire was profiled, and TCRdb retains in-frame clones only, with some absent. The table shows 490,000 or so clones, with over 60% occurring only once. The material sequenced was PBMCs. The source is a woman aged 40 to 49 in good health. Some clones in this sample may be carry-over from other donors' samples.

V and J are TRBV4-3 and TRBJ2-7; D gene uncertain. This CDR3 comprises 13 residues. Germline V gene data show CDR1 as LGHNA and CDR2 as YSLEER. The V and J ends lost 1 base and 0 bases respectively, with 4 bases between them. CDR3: CASSQGDSYEQYF. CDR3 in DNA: TGCGCCAGCAGCCAAGGAGACTCCTACGAGCAGTACTTC.

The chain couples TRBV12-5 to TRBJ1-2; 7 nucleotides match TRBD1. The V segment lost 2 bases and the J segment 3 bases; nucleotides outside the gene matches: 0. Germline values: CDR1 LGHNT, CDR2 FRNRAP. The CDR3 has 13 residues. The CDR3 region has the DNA TGTGCTAGTGGTTTGACAGGGGACTATGGCTACACCTTC. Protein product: CASGLTGDYGYTF.

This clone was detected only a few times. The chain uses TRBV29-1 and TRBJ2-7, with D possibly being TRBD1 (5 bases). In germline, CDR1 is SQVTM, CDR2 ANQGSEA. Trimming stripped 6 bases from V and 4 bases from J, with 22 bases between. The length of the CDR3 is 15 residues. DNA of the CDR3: TGCAGCGTGGCCTGGGTGCAGGGTAAAGGTTACGAGCAGTACTTC. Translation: CSVAWVQGKGYEQYF.

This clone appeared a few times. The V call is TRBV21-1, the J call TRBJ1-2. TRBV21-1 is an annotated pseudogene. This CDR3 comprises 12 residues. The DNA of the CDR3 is TGTGCCAGCAGCGGGTGTGGCTATGGCTACACCTTC. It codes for CASSGCGYGYTF.

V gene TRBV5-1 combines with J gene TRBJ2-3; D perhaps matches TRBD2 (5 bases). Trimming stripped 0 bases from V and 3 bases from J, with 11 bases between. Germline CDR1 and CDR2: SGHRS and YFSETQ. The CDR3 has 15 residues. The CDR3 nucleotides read TGCGCCAGCAGCTTGGAGAGGGTTTGGACAGATACGCAGTATTTT. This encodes CASSLERVWTDTQYF.

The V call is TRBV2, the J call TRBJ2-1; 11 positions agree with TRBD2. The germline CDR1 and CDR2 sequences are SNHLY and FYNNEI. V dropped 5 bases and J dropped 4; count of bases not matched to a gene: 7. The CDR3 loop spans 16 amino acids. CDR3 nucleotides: TGTGCCAGCAGTCACCAGACTAGCGGGACTTACAATGAGCAGTTCTTC. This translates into CASSHQTSGTYNEQFF.

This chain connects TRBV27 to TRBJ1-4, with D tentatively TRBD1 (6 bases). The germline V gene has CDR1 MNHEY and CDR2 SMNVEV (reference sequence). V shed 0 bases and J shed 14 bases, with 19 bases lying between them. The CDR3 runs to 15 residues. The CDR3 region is CASSLSQGRNTRLFF. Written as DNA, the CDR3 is TGTGCCAGCAGTTTATCCCAGGGGCGGAACACCCGTCTGTTTTTT.

For the CDR3, the DNA is TGTGCCAGCAGAGAGGGGGGGATAAACTCCGAGCAGTACTTC. Protein sequence: CASREGGINSEQYF. J is TRBJ2-7 and V is TRBV28; D may be TRBD2 (7 bases). This CDR3 region has 14 residues. CDR1 and CDR2 (germline): MDHEN, SYDVKM. Trimming removed 6 bases at V and 6 bases at J, with 18 bases between.

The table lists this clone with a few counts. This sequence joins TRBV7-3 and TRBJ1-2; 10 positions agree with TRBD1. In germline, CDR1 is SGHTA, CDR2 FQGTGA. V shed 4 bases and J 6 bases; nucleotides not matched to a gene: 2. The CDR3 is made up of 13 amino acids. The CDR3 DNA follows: TGTGCCAGCAGCTGGGGGACAGGGGATGGCTACACCTTC. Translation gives CASSWGTGDGYTF.

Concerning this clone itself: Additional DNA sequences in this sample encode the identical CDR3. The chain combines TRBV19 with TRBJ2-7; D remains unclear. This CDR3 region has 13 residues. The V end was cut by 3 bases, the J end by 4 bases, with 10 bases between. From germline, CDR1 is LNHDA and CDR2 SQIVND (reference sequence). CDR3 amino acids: CASSIGDSYEQYF. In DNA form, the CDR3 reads TGTGCCAGTAGTATCGGAGATTCTTACGAGCAGTACTTC.

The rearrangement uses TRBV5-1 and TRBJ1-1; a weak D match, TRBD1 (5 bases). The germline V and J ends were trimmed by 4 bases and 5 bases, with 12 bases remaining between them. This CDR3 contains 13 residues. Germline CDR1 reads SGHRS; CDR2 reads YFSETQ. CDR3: CASSRAGPTEAFF. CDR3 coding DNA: TGCGCCAGCAGCAGGGCGGGGCCGACTGAAGCTTTCTTT.

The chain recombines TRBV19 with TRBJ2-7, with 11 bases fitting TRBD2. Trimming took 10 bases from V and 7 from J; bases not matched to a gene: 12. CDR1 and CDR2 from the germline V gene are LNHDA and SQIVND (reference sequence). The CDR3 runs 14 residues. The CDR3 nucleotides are TGTGCCACCGCACTAGCGGGAGAGAACGGGGAGCAGTACTTC. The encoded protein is CATALAGENGEQYF.

CDR3 nucleotides: TGTGCCAGCAGCCGGGACAGGGGTCAGGAGCAGTACTTC. Protein product: CASSRDRGQEQYF. V gene TRBV5-4 combines with J gene TRBJ2-7; 10 bases line up with TRBD1. Germline CDR1 is SGHNT and CDR2 is YYREEE (reference sequence). Losses at the gene ends were 4 bases for V and 7 bases for J; bases not matched to a gene: 5. CDR3 length: 13 amino acids.

In DNA, the CDR3 is TGTGCCACCAGCAGAGATCGTTTGGGCTCCTACAATGAGCAGTTCTTC. It codes for CATSRDRLGSYNEQFF. The chain is built from TRBV15 and TRBJ2-1; no reliable D call. CDR1 and CDR2 from the germline V gene are LNHNV and YYDKDF (reference sequence). The V gene lost 0 bases and the J gene lost 0 bases, with 9 bases spanning the gap. CDR3 length: 16 residues.

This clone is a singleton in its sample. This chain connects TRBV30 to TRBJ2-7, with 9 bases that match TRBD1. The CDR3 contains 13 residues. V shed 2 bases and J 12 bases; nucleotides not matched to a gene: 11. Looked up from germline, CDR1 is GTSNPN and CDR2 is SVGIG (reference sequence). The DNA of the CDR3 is TGTGCCTGGAGTACCGGACAGGGGTTGGTTTCGTACTTC. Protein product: CAWSTGQGLVSYF.

CDR3 sequence reads: CASSPGAGQPQHF. CDR3 DNA sequence: TGCGCCAGCAGCCCGGGGGCAGGTCAGCCCCAGCATTTT. This chain uses TRBV5-1 with TRBJ1-5; perhaps TRBD1 as D (6 bases). CDR1 and CDR2 from the germline V gene are SGHRS and YFSETQ. V shed 4 bases and J shed 6 bases, with 11 bases lying between them. The CDR3 is 13 amino acids.

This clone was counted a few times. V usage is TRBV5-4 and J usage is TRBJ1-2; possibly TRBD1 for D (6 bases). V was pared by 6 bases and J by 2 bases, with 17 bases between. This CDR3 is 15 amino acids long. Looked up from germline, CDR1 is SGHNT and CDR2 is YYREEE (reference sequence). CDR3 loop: CASNQGRDTNYGYTF. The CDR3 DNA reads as TGTGCCAGCAACCAAGGCAGGGACACCAACTATGGCTACACCTTC. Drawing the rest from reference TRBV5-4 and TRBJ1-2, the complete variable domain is ETGVTQSPTHLIKTRGQQVTLRCSSQSGHNTVSWYQQALGQGPQFIFQYYREEENGRGNFPPRFSGLQFPNYSSELNVNALELDDSALYLCASNQGRDTNYGYTFGSGTRLTVV.

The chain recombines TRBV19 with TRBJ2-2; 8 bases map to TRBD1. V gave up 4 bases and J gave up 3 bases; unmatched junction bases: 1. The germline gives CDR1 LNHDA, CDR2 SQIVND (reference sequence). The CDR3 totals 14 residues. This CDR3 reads CASSKQGDTGELFF. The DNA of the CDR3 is TGTGCCAGTAGTAAACAGGGGGACACCGGGGAGCTGTTTTTT. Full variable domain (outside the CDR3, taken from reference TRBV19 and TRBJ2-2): DGGITQSPKYLFRKEGQNVTLSCEQNLNHDAMYWYRQDPGQGLRLIYYSQIVNDFQKGDIAEGYSVSREKKESFPLTVTSAQKNPTAFYLCASSKQGDTGELFFGEGSRLTVL.

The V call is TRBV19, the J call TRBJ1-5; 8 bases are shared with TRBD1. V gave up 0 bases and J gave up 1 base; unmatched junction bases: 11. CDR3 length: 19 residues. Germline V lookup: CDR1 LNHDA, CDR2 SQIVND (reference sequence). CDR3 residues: CASSIDAHRGLWSNQPQHF. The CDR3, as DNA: TGTGCCAGTAGTATAGATGCCCACAGGGGGTTGTGGAGCAATCAGCCCCAGCATTTT.

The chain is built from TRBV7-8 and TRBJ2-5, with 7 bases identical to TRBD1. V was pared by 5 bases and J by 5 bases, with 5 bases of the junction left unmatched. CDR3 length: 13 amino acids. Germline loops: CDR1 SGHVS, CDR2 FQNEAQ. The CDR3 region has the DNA TGTGCCAGCAGCACGGACAGGAGGGAGACCCAGTACTTC. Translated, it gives CASSTDRRETQYF.

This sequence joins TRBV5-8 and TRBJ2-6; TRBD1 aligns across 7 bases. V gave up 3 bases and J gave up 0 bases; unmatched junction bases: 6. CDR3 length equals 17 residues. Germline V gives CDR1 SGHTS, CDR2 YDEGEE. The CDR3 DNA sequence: TGTGCCAGCAGCTGGGGACAGACCTACTCTGGGGCCAACGTCCTGACTTTC. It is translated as CASSWGQTYSGANVLTF.

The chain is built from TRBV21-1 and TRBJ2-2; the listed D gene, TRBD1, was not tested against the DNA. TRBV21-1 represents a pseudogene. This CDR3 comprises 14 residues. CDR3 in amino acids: CASSKATGTGELFF. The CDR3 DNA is TGTGCCAGCAGCAAAGCGACAGGCACCGGGGAGCTGTTTTTT.

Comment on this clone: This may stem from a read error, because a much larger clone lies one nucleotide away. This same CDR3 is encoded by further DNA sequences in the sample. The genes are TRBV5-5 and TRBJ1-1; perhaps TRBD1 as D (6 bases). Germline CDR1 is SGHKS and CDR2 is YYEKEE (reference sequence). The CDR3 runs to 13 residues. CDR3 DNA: TGTGCCAGCACGAACAGGGAGAACACTGAGGCTTTCTTT. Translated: CASTNRENTEAFF.

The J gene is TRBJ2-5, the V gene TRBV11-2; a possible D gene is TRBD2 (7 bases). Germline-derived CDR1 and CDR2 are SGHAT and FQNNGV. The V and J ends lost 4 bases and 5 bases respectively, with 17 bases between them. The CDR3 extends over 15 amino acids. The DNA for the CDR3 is TGTGCCAGCAGCTCACTTCGGGGGGCCGGGGAGACCCAGTACTTC. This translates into CASSSLRGAGETQYF.

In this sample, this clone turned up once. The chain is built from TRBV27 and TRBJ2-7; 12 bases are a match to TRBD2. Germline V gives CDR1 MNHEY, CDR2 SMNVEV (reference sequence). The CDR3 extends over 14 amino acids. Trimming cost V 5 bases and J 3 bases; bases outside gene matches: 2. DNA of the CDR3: TGTGCCAGCAGTGCGGGACTAGCGGGCTACGAGCAGTACTTC. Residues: CASSAGLAGYEQYF.